A single sample gave rise to the 19 T cell receptor beta chains below, sequenced in a study of regulatory T cells (dated by TCRdb to 2017 to 2018). The research as a whole found: Hydrophobic residues at CDR3 positions 6 and 7 were enriched in conventional CD4+ T cells from CD3G-deficient patients, which suggests more self-reactive specificities.

Their recognized antigens are unknown. The receptor library was made with the immunoSEQ multiplex PCR assay. The multiplex PCR relied on 52 forward TRBV primers and 13 reverse TRBJ primers, and amplification bias was corrected through assay-based and computational methods. TCRdb re-hosts the immuneACCESS table, in-frame sequences only. Its copies lack some clones; in the studies checked, an unresolved V gene accounts for under half of them, and the cause for the rest is not known. Here the sample has over 20,000 clones; around nine tenths occur a single time. The ten largest account for 1.3% of the sample. Material: conventional CD4+ T cells sorted from blood. These receptors were obtained from a child under 18 with CD3G deficiency.

The chain links TRBV6-1 to TRBJ2-2, with D perhaps matching TRBD1 (5 bases). The CDR3 runs to 13 residues. V lost 8 bases to trimming and J lost 6 bases, with 13 bases between them. Germline CDR1 MNHNS, CDR2 SASEGT. The DNA for the CDR3 is TGTGCCAGCGTAGGGGCAGTGGCCGGGGAGCTGTTTTTT. It encodes CASVGAVAGELFF.

With regard to this clone: At one end the junction does not follow the germline gene, possibly because of a read error. This rearrangement joins TRBV7-9 to TRBJ2-5; no firm D call. The CDR3 is 12 residues long. The germline V gene encodes CDR1 SEHNR and CDR2 FQNEAQ (reference sequence). CDR3 sequence: CASSLDQETQYF. The CDR3 nucleotides are TGTGCCAGCAGCTTAGACCAGGAGACCCAGTACTTC.

Notes on this clone: Other DNA sequences in the same sample also yield this CDR3. The V and J genes are TRBV6-1 and TRBJ1-2; D unclear. Deletions cut 3 bases from V and 2 bases from J, with 10 bases between. There are 14 residues in the CDR3. CDR1 is MNHNS and CDR2 is SASEGT in the germline V gene. The CDR3 DNA is TGTGCCAGCAGTGAGTCTGGGAGGAACTATGGCTACACCTTC. This codes for CASSESGRNYGYTF.

The chain's CDR3 is CASSLAWGGSANYGYTF. The CDR3 coding sequence is TGTGCCAGCAGCTTAGCTTGGGGGGGCTCAGCTAACTATGGCTACACCTTC. The chain employs TRBV7-2 and TRBJ1-2; a weak D match, TRBD1 (6 bases). This CDR3 comprises 17 residues. The V end lost 0 bases, the J end lost 0 bases, and 14 bases lay between the germline ends. Per the germline V gene, CDR1 is SGHTA and CDR2 is FQGNSA.

The CDR3 sequence: CAWSNSGGSTDTQYF. Here the CDR3 DNA reads TGTGCCTGGAGTAATAGCGGGGGAAGCACAGATACGCAGTATTTT. This chain connects TRBV30 to TRBJ2-3; the match to TRBD2 covers 9 bases. The CDR3 covers 15 residues. V trimming: 2 bases; J trimming: 0 bases; junction bases outside the gene matches: 3. Germline assignment: CDR1 GTSNPN and CDR2 SVGIG (reference sequence).

The chain combines TRBV7-8 with TRBJ2-2; possibly TRBD2 for D (6 bases). V shed 0 bases and J shed 6 bases, with 11 bases lying between them. The CDR3 covers 15 residues. The germline gives CDR1 SGHVS, CDR2 FQNEAQ. The CDR3, as DNA: TGTGCCAGCAGCTTAGCGGTGACTAGGGCCGGGGAGCTGTTTTTT. It yields the protein CASSLAVTRAGELFF.

The chain couples TRBV10-3 to TRBJ2-7; 9 positions match TRBD2. In germline, CDR1 is ENHRY, CDR2 SYGVKD. The CDR3 length is 13 residues. The junction had 4 bases not matched to a gene; V was cut back by 6 bases and J by 4 bases. The CDR3 nucleotides are TGTGCCATCAGGGCTAGCGGGAAGTACGAGCAGTACTTC. Encoded protein: CAIRASGKYEQYF.

The chain uses TRBV5-6 and TRBJ2-1, with D tentatively TRBD2 (5 bases). The CDR3 has 13 amino acids. Germline V CDR1 and CDR2: SGHDT, YYEEEE. Between the trimmed V and J ends, which lost 0 bases and 11 bases, there was a span of 12 bases. The CDR3 loop is CASSLDINGKQFF. The CDR3 DNA follows: TGTGCCAGCAGCTTGGATATCAACGGGAAGCAGTTCTTC.

The chain combines TRBV7-2 with TRBJ2-3; D may be TRBD1 (6 bases). Trimming removed 4 bases at V and 3 bases at J, with 11 bases between. CDR1 and CDR2 (germline): SGHTA, FQGNSA. This CDR3 has 14 residues. The CDR3 bases are TGTGCCAGCAGCTGGGGGCGGGTAACAGATACGCAGTATTTT. Protein product: CASSWGRVTDTQYF.

The chain uses TRBV28 and TRBJ1-5; the match to TRBD1 covers 9 bases. CDR3 length: 15 residues. The ends lost 4 bases at V and 6 bases at J; junction bases unmatched: 7. Germline values: CDR1 MDHEN, CDR2 SYDVKM. CDR3 DNA: TGTGCCAGCAGTTCTGCGGGACAGGGAACTCAGCCCCAGCATTTT. Protein product: CASSSAGQGTQPQHF. The variable domain in full, completed from reference TRBV28 and TRBJ1-5, reads DVKVTQSSRYLVKRTGEKVFLECVQDMDHENMFWYRQDPGLGLRLIYFSYDVKMKEKGDIPEGYSVSREKKERFSLILESASTNQTSMYLCASSSAGQGTQPQHFGDGTRLSIL.

CDR3 coding DNA: TGTGCCAGCCGTTCGGGGGCAGGCGCAGGACCCCAGCATTTT. Its translation: CASRSGAGAGPQHF. The V call is TRBV27, the J call TRBJ1-5; possibly TRBD1 for D (6 bases). V was clipped by 8 bases and J by 10 bases, with 21 bases between them. Germline V gene lookup returns CDR1 MNHEY and CDR2 SMNVEV (reference sequence). This CDR3 region has 14 residues.

This clone was detected once. The V call is TRBV6-1, the J call TRBJ1-2; D ambiguous. V lost 4 bases, J lost 5 bases, and 8 bases lay in between. The CDR3 is 12 amino acids. Germline CDR1 and CDR2: MNHNS and SASEGT. The CDR3 loop reads CASSAGSYGYTF. CDR3 nucleotides: TGTGCCAGCAGTGCCGGATCGTATGGCTACACCTTC.

The genes are TRBV28 and TRBJ1-1; 10 nucleotides line up with TRBD1. Trimming took 5 bases from V and 7 from J; bases not matched to a gene: 13. Germline CDR1 and CDR2: MDHEN and SYDVKM. The CDR3 sequence is 16 residues long. CDR3 sequence (DNA): TGTGCCAGCAGTCTGCGGACAGGGGGAGGGCTTGGTGAAGCTTTCTTT. As protein: CASSLRTGGGLGEAFF.

For the CDR3, the DNA is TGTGCCAGCAGCTTATTGATAGCGGGAGGGCGAGAAGAGACCCAGTACTTC. Its protein product is CASSLLIAGGREETQYF. The chain uses TRBV7-9 and TRBJ2-5; TRBD2 aligns across 11 bases. V was clipped by 2 bases and J by 3 bases; unmatched bases: 8. CDR3 length: 17 amino acids. Germline V CDR1 and CDR2: SEHNR, FQNEAQ (reference sequence). Full variable domain (missing parts from reference TRBV7-9 and TRBJ2-5): DTGVSQNPRHKITKRGQNVTFRCDPISEHNRLYWYRQTLGQGPEFLTYFQNEAQLEKSRLLSDRFSAERPKGSFSTLEIQRTEQGDSAMYLCASSLLIAGGREETQYFGPGTRLLVL.

This sequence joins TRBV30 and TRBJ2-2, with 10 bases that match TRBD2. The CDR3 has 17 amino acids. From germline, CDR1 is GTSNPN and CDR2 SVGIG (reference sequence). V lost 2 bases, J lost 1 base, and 7 bases stayed unmatched. The CDR3 DNA is TGTGCCTGGAGTCCGCGGACTAGCGGAGGGAACACCGGGGAGCTGTTTTTT. As protein: CAWSPRTSGGNTGELFF.

This sequence joins TRBV5-1 and TRBJ2-2, with a weak D call TRBD2 (6 bases). The V gene's germline CDR1 is SGHRS and CDR2 YFSETQ. V dropped 3 bases and J dropped 4 bases, with 13 bases sitting between them. The CDR3 has 15 residues. Written as DNA, the CDR3 is TGCGCCAGCAGCTCTAGCGATGCGGGCACCGGGGAGCTGTTTTTT. Translated: CASSSSDAGTGELFF.

The CDR3 nucleotides read TGTGCCAGCAGTTCCGCGACAGGTTACGAGCAGTACTTC. Translation gives CASSSATGYEQYF. The genes are TRBV6-6 and TRBJ2-7; D may be TRBD1 (6 bases). Germline assignment: CDR1 MNHNY and CDR2 SVGAGI (reference sequence). Trimming pared 4 bases from V and 4 bases from J, leaving 11 bases between. The CDR3 extends over 13 amino acids.

The chain couples TRBV28 to TRBJ2-2; maybe TRBD2 (5 bases). V was trimmed by 2 bases and J by 5 bases, leaving 21 bases between them. The CDR3 totals 18 residues. Germline lookup yields CDR1 MDHEN and CDR2 SYDVKM. CDR3: CASSLHWRTGKRTGELFF. As DNA, the CDR3 is TGTGCCAGCAGTTTACATTGGCGGACGGGAAAGAGAACCGGGGAGCTGTTTTTT. The full variable domain, with the rest looked up from reference TRBV28 and TRBJ2-2, is DVKVTQSSRYLVKRTGEKVFLECVQDMDHENMFWYRQDPGLGLRLIYFSYDVKMKEKGDIPEGYSVSREKKERFSLILESASTNQTSMYLCASSLHWRTGKRTGELFFGEGSRLTVL.

The rearrangement joins TRBV30 to TRBJ2-4; the D is unclear. V lost 0 bases, J lost 6 bases, and 3 bases lay in between. CDR1 and CDR2 (germline): GTSNPN, SVGIG (reference sequence). This CDR3 has 11 amino acids. CDR3 DNA: TGTGCCTGGAGTGTAGGAAACATTCAGTACTTC. Its protein product is CAWSVGNIQYF.